A single sample gave rise to the 5 T cell receptor beta chains below, sequenced in a study of graft-versus-host responses after intestinal transplantation. Profiled with immunoSEQ multiplex PCR; TCRdb holds only in-frame clones, not every one. The sample has 14,000 or so clones; about 90% are singletons. The sample in question was bone marrow, obtained about 120 days after intestinal transplantation. The receptors come from a human patient who received an intestinal transplant, so some T cells may come from the graft donor.

The V gene is TRBV10-3, the J gene TRBJ1-2; D possibly corresponds to TRBD1 (5 bases). V lost 4 bases to trimming and J lost 6 bases, with 18 bases between them. Germline V lookup: CDR1 ENHRY, CDR2 SYGVKD. The CDR3 has 15 residues. The CDR3 sequence is CAISAPGFGTHGYTF. CDR3 nucleotides: TGTGCCATCAGTGCTCCGGGCTTCGGGACCCATGGCTACACCTTC.

V and J are TRBV28 and TRBJ1-4; the D gene is possibly TRBD1 (5 bases). Germline CDR1 is MDHEN and CDR2 is SYDVKM. The V gene lost 8 bases and the J gene lost 8 bases, with 18 bases spanning the gap. This CDR3 is built from 14 residues. The CDR3 is CASRRRQGTEKLFF. For the CDR3, the DNA is TGTGCCAGCCGTCGTCGGCAGGGTACCGAAAAACTGTTTTTT. The full variable domain, rest sourced from reference TRBV28 and TRBJ1-4, is DVKVTQSSRYLVKRTGEKVFLECVQDMDHENMFWYRQDPGLGLRLIYFSYDVKMKEKGDIPEGYSVSREKKERFSLILESASTNQTSMYLCASRRRQGTEKLFFGSGTQLSVL.

The chain couples TRBV19 to TRBJ1-3; 9 positions agree with TRBD1. CDR3 length equals 15 residues. The ends lost 6 bases at V and 2 bases at J; junction bases unmatched: 5. Germline values: CDR1 LNHDA, CDR2 SQIVND (reference sequence). CDR3 in DNA: TGTGCCAGTAGCAGGAGGACAGGGGCTGGAAACACCATATATTTT. It encodes CASSRRTGAGNTIYF. Looking up the rest from reference TRBV19 and TRBJ1-3 gives the full variable domain: DGGITQSPKYLFRKEGQNVTLSCEQNLNHDAMYWYRQDPGQGLRLIYYSQIVNDFQKGDIAEGYSVSREKKESFPLTVTSAQKNPTAFYLCASSRRTGAGNTIYFGEGSWLTVV.

The chain has TRBV7-2 and TRBJ2-7; possibly TRBD2 for D (5 bases). This CDR3 spans 16 amino acids. The V gene's germline CDR1 is SGHTA and CDR2 FQGNSA. V lost 2 bases, J lost 2 bases, and 16 bases lay in between. The CDR3 region is CASSLYRAEAPYEQYF. The CDR3 bases are TGTGCCAGCAGCTTATATCGTGCGGAGGCGCCCTACGAGCAGTACTTC.

The chain employs TRBV6-4 and TRBJ2-3; D tentatively fits TRBD1 or TRBD2 (5 bases each). The CDR3 runs 14 residues. Between the trimmed V and J ends, which lost 8 bases and 3 bases, there was a span of 15 bases. Germline assignment: CDR1 MRHNA and CDR2 SNTAGT. DNA of the CDR3: TGTGCCAGCCGGGGCCCCCGGAGGACAGATACGCAGTATTTT. Translated: CASRGPRRTDTQYF.